The clone carrying this T cell receptor beta chain was recorded only once. Its antigen is currently unknown. Losses at the gene ends were 2 bases for V and 8 bases for J; bases not matched to a gene: 21. Germline V gene data show CDR1 as MGHRA and CDR2 as YSYEKL. CDR3 length equals 19 residues. Treatment described: oral pan-JAK inhibitor, 5-10 mg twice daily. Peripheral blood and lesional scalp punch biopsies were taken from alopecia areata patients. Sorted out of PBMCs were CD4+ T cells and CD8+ T cells. Sequencing templates came from extracted RNA that was reverse transcribed into cDNA. The protocol was immunoSEQ multiplex PCR, while the TCRdb copy is restricted to in-frame clones and leaves out a portion. The table lists roughly 98,000 clones, 60% to 75% of them singletons. The data originate from a study of CD8+ T cells in alopecia areata. Overall study: Treated patients were dosed with oral tofacitinib, taking 5 to 10 mg twice daily.

General study findings and limits: Uncertain still, given a single nonresponder, is whether baseline CD8+ expansion links to response.

The sequencing here drew on CD8+ T cells sorted from blood, taken at week 4, from a patient treated with tofacitinib. This clonotype was obtained from a human donor with alopecia areata. J is TRBJ2-1 and V is TRBV4-1; 7 nucleotides agree with TRBD1. CDR3 nucleotide sequence: TGCGCCAGCAGCCAATACCCGGGACAGCCCTCCACATCACAATATGAGCAGTTCTTC. It specifies CASSQYPGQPSTSQYEQFF.